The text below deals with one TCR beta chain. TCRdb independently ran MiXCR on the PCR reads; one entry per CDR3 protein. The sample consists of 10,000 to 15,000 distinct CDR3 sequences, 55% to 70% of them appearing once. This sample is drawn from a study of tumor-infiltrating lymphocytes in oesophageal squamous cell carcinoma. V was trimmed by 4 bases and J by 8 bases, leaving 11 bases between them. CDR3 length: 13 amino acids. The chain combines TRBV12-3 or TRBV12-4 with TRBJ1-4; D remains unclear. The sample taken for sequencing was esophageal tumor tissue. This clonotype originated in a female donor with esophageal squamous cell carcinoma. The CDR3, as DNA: TGTGCCAGCAGTTGGAGGGAGAGGGAAAAACTGTTTTTT. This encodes CASSWREREKLFF.